One and the same sample provided the 12 T cell receptor beta chains below, sequenced in a study of blood T cell repertoires in COVID-19. Clones were read by immunoSEQ multiplex PCR, and TCRdb kept only the in-frame ones, dropping some. This table holds some 240,000 clones, approximately 86% found once. Sequencing was performed on peripheral blood. These receptors all come from a man aged 60 to 75 who had recovered from COVID-19.

J is TRBJ1-6 and V is TRBV28; D is uncertain. The CDR3 length is 14 residues. Germline V gene data show CDR1 as MDHEN and CDR2 as SYDVKM. V was cut by 5 bases and J by 0 bases, with 5 bases left in between. The CDR3 protein is CASSLRSYNSPLHF. CDR3 DNA sequence: TGTGCCAGCAGTCTTCGCTCCTATAATTCACCCCTCCACTTT.

The chain is built from TRBV7-9 and TRBJ2-3, with 7 bases fitting TRBD1. Germline CDR1 is SEHNR and CDR2 is FQNEAQ (reference sequence). Trimming took 5 bases from V and 2 from J; bases not matched to a gene: 10. The CDR3 extends over 16 amino acids. CDR3 sequence: CASSPREGASTDTQYF. In DNA, the CDR3 is TGTGCCAGCAGCCCCCGTGAGGGGGCCTCCACAGATACGCAGTATTTT.

The chain uses TRBV3-1 (or the pseudogene TRBV3-2) and TRBJ2-7, with TRBD2 matching 13 bases. Germline V gives CDR1 LGHDT, CDR2 YNNKEL (reference sequence). Unmatched junction bases numbered 2, after V lost 2 bases and J lost 4 bases. The CDR3 runs 15 residues. CDR3 bases: TGTGCCAGCAGCCAAACTAGCGGGGGGGAATACGAGCAGTACTTC. It yields the protein CASSQTSGGEYEQYF.

This clone was recorded once. The chain joins TRBV6-4 to TRBJ2-2; 10 positions agree with TRBD1. Per germline, CDR1 MRHNA and CDR2 SNTAGT. The J segment lost 5 bases and the V segment lost 8 bases, leaving 5 bases of the junction unmatched. The CDR3 totals 14 residues. The CDR3 nucleotides read TGTGCCAGCGTCGGGACAGGGGATACCGGGGAGCTGTTTTTT. This gives the protein CASVGTGDTGELFF.

This clone was seen more than once but under ten times. This CDR3 is CAISPHRLAGGNREQFF. The CDR3, as DNA: TGTGCCATCAGTCCTCACCGACTAGCGGGGGGCAATCGGGAGCAGTTCTTC. The gene calls are TRBV10-3 and TRBJ2-1, with 13 nucleotides matching TRBD2. Germline V gives CDR1 ENHRY, CDR2 SYGVKD. The CDR3 totals 17 residues. Trimming took 5 bases from V and 10 from J; bases not matched to a gene: 14.

This chain links TRBV5-1 with TRBJ1-1; no clear D gene. V lost 3 bases, J lost 7 bases, and 10 bases lay in between. The length of the CDR3 is 12 residues. The germline CDR1 and CDR2 sequences are SGHRS and YFSETQ. The CDR3 DNA reads as TGCGCCAGCAGCTCGCCCGCAGGTGAAGCTTTCTTT. Its protein product is CASSSPAGEAFF.

This clone has just one count. This chain links TRBV14 with TRBJ1-6; D is unclear. This CDR3 spans 13 amino acids. CDR1 and CDR2 from the germline V gene are SGHDN and FVKESK. The V and J ends lost 0 bases and 13 bases respectively, with 10 bases between them. CDR3 residues: CASSQELGGPLHF. CDR3 in DNA: TGTGCCAGCAGCCAAGAATTGGGAGGTCCCCTCCACTTT.

The chain combines TRBV3-1 (or the pseudogene TRBV3-2) with TRBJ1-6, with TRBD1 identical over 10 bases. Germline V gene sequence: CDR1 LGHDT, CDR2 YNNKEL (reference sequence). The CDR3 covers 18 residues. The V and J ends lost 0 bases and 7 bases, in that order; junction bases with no gene match: 9. In DNA form, the CDR3 reads TGTGCCAGCAGCCAAGATTGGGCTACGGGACAGGGGAATTCACCCCTCCACTTT. This encodes CASSQDWATGQGNSPLHF.

The genes are TRBV24-1 and TRBJ2-2, with 9 bases fitting TRBD1. Germline CDR1 KGHDR, CDR2 SFDVKD. This CDR3 is 19 amino acids long. V was pared by 4 bases and J by 0 bases, with 11 bases of the junction left unmatched. The CDR3 is CATSDRYRDRVSNTGELFF. The CDR3 nucleotides are TGTGCCACCAGTGACAGATACCGGGACAGGGTTTCGAACACCGGGGAGCTGTTTTTT.

This clone showed up just once. This sequence joins TRBV5-6 and TRBJ1-1; TRBD1 aligns across 8 bases. With V trimmed by 1 base and J by 1 base, 9 bases remained unmatched. Germline V gene sequence: CDR1 SGHDT, CDR2 YYEEEE. This CDR3 spans 17 amino acids. CDR3 in DNA: TGTGCCAGCAGCTTGTGGCAGGGGGCCCTGGGGAACACTGAAGCTTTCTTT. It specifies CASSLWQGALGNTEAFF.

The chain is built from TRBV3-1 (or the pseudogene TRBV3-2) and TRBJ2-5; 9 bases fit TRBD1. From germline, CDR1 is LGHDT and CDR2 YNNKEL (reference sequence). V trimming: 2 bases; J trimming: 2 bases; junction bases outside the gene matches: 6. This CDR3 is built from 16 residues. CDR3 loop: CASSQLDRGTQETQYF. Here the CDR3 DNA reads TGTGCCAGCAGCCAACTGGACAGGGGAACTCAAGAGACCCAGTACTTC.

The CDR3: CATTFDRSGYTF. CDR3 sequence (DNA): TGTGCCACAACCTTCGACAGGAGTGGCTACACCTTC. This sequence joins TRBV6-5 and TRBJ1-2; the D gene is possibly TRBD1 (6 bases). Germline V CDR1 and CDR2: MNHEY, SVGAGI. V was shortened by 10 bases and J by 7 bases, with 16 bases between the two germline ends. CDR3 length equals 12 residues.